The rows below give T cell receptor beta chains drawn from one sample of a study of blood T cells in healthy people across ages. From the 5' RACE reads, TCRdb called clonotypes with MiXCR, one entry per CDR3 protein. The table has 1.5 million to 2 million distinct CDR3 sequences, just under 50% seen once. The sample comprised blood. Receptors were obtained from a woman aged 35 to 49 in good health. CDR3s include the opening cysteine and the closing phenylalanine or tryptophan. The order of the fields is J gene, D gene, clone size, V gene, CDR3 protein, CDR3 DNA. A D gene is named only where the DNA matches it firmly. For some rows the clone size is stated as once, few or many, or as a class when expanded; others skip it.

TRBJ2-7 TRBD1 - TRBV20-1 CSARKGQGSCEQYF TGCAGTGCTAGAAAGGGACAGGGCTCCTGCGAGCAGTACTTC
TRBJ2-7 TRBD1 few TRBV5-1 CASSFLAGTGGYEQYF TGCGCCAGCAGCTTCCTGGCAGGGACAGGGGGCTACGAGCAGTACTTC
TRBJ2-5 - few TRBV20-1 CSASPGVYETQYF TGCAGTGCTAGTCCGGGGGTGTACGAGACCCAGTACTTC
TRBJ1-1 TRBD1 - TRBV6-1 CASSVSGTGAMNTEAFF TGTGCCAGCAGTGTATCAGGGACAGGGGCCATGAACACTGAAGCTTTCTTT
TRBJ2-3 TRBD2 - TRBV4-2 CASSQMGALAGGPIADTQYF TGTGCCAGCAGCCAAATGGGGGCGCTAGCGGGGGGGCCGATTGCAGATACGCAGTATTTT
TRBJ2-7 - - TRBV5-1 CASSQGPGIKEQYF TGCGCCAGCAGCCAGGGACCGGGAATTAAAGAGCAGTACTTC
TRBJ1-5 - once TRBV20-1 CSASLGTYSNQPQHF TGCAGTGCTAGCCTAGGGACCTATAGCAATCAGCCCCAGCATTTT
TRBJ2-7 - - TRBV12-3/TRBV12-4 CASRQRTGFGEQYF TGTGCCAGCAGACAAAGAACAGGGTTCGGCGAGCAGTACTTC
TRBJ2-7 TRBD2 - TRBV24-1 CATSDTGTSGYNEQYF TGTGCCACCAGTGACACAGGGACTAGCGGTTACAATGAGCAGTACTTC
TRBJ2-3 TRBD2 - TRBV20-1 CSARDRSGGFIDTQYF TGCAGTGCTAGAGATCGAAGCGGGGGATTCATAGATACGCAGTATTTT
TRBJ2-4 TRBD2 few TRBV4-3 CAGSPEPSTSGGTYGQYF TGCGCCGGCAGTCCTGAGCCTTCGACTAGCGGGGGGACTTACGGGCAGTACTTC
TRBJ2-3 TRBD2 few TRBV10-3 CAITGGSTDTQYF TGTGCCATCACGGGGGGGAGCACAGATACGCAGTATTTT
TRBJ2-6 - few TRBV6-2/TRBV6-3 CASSPAFSGANVLTF TGTGCCAGCAGCCCAGCCTTCTCTGGGGCCAACGTCCTGACTTTC
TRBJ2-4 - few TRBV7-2 CASSLLLDRNFGNIQYF TGTGCCAGCAGCTTACTCCTCGACAGGAACTTTGGAAACATTCAGTACTTC
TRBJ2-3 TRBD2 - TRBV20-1 CSARVWTSGFPDTQYF TGCAGTGCTAGAGTGTGGACTAGCGGATTTCCAGATACGCAGTATTTT
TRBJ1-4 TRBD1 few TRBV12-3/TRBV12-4 CASTPDRARDRLKEKLFF TGTGCCAGCACCCCGGACAGGGCGCGTGATCGGTTGAAGGAAAAACTGTTTTTT
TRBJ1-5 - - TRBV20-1 CSARNGQHYQPQHF TGCAGTGCTAGAAATGGACAGCACTATCAGCCCCAGCATTTT
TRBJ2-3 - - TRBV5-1 CASSSGDIIIRGGMDTQYF TGCGCCAGCAGCTCCGGCGATATAATAATCAGGGGGGGGATGGATACGCAGTATTTT
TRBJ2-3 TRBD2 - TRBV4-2 CASSQDEEPAGRTDTQYF TGTGCCAGCAGCCAAGATGAAGAACCAGCGGGGCGCACAGATACGCAGTATTTT
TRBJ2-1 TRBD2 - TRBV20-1 CSARESSGTSGWDEQFF TGCAGTGCTAGAGAGAGTTCCGGGACTAGCGGATGGGATGAGCAGTTCTTC
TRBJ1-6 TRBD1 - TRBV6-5 CASSPPGQVNSPLHF TGTGCCAGCAGTCCACCGGGACAGGTTAACTCACCCCTCCACTTT
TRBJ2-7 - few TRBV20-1 CSATTGSRKVYGQYF TGCAGTGCTACAACAGGGTCCCGTAAGGTCTACGGGCAGTACTTC
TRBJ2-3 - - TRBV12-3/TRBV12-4 CASSQVGANTDTQYF TGTGCCAGCAGCCAAGTCGGGGCAAACACAGATACGCAGTATTTT
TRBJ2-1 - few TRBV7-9 CASSFRVDMDEQFF TGTGCCAGCAGCTTCAGGGTGGATATGGATGAGCAGTTCTTC
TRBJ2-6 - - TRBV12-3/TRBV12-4 CASRGQTPPGISGANVLTF TGTGCCAGCAGAGGACAGACTCCGCCGGGAATCTCTGGGGCCAACGTCCTGACTTTC
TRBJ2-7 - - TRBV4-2 CASSQGDGLSYEQYF TGTGCCAGCAGCCAAGGGGACGGGTTGTCCTACGAGCAGTACTTC
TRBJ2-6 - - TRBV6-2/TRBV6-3 CASRELGNSGANVLTF TGTGCCAGCAGAGAACTGGGGAACTCTGGGGCCAACGTCCTGACTTTC
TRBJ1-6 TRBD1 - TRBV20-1 CSARDLRTGGNSPLHF TGCAGTGCTAGAGACCTTCGGACAGGAGGTAATTCACCCCTCCACTTT
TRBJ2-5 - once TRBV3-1 CASSQGPIQEAQYF TGTGCCAGCAGCCAAGGACCAATTCAAGAGGCCCAGTACTTC
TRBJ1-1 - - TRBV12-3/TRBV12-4 CASSLGLLPTEAFF TGTGCCAGCAGTTTGGGGCTTCTCCCCACTGAAGCTTTCTTT
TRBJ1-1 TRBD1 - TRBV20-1 CSATGTGRNAEAFF TGCAGTGCTACCGGGACAGGGAGGAACGCTGAAGCTTTCTTT
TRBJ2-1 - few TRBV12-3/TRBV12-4 CASSPGKGSYNEQFF TGTGCCAGCAGTCCCGGAAAGGGGTCCTACAATGAGCAGTTCTTC
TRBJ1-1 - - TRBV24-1 CATSDGQTRAFF TGTGCCACCAGCGATGGACAGACTCGGGCTTTCTTT
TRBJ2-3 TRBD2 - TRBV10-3 CAIRWTLAGNTDTQYF TGTGCCATCAGATGGACACTAGCGGGGAACACAGATACGCAGTATTTT
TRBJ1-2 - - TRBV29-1 CSVEEEIHYGYTF TGCAGCGTTGAAGAGGAGATCCACTATGGCTACACCTTC
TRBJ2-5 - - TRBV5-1 CASSLAGGAEETQYF TGCGCCAGCAGCTTGGCCGGGGGCGCTGAGGAGACCCAGTACTTC
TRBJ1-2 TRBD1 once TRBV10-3 CAISAPGQGSTNYGYTF TGTGCCATCAGTGCGCCGGGACAGGGGTCTACTAACTATGGCTACACCTTC
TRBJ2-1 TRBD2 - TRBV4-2 CASSQAGGGDEQFF TGTGCCAGCAGCCAAGCGGGGGGAGGCGATGAGCAGTTCTTC
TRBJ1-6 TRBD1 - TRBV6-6 CASSPLTGENSPLHF TGTGCCAGCAGCCCCCTGACAGGGGAGAATTCACCCCTCCACTTT
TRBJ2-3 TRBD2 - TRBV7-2 CASSLGAGVITDTQYF TGTGCCAGCAGCTTAGGGGCGGGGGTGATAACAGATACGCAGTATTTT
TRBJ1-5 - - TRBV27 CASSLWAGANQPQHF TGTGCCAGCAGTTTGTGGGCAGGGGCGAATCAGCCCCAGCATTTT
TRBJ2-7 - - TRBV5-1 CASSPTGNHEQYF TGCGCCAGCAGCCCCACAGGGAACCACGAGCAGTACTTC
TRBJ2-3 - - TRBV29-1 CSSKGVVTDTQYF TGCAGCTCGAAAGGGGTAGTCACAGATACGCAGTATTTT
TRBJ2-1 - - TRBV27 CASSDNRVNEQFF TGTGCCAGCAGTGATAACAGGGTCAATGAGCAGTTCTTC
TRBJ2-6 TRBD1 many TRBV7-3 CASSLKTGSGANVLTF TGCGCCAGCAGCTTGAAGACAGGGTCCGGGGCCAACGTCCTGACTTTC
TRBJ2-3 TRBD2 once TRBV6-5 CASSYNPSGGFPDTQYF TGTGCCAGCAGTTACAACCCTAGCGGGGGGTTCCCAGATACGCAGTATTTT
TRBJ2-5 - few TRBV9 CASSKFPRGPQETQYF TGTGCCAGCAGCAAATTCCCCAGGGGACCCCAAGAGACCCAGTACTTC
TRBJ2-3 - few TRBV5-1 CASSFRAISSTDTQYF TGCGCCAGCAGCTTCCGGGCCATAAGCAGCACAGATACGCAGTATTTT
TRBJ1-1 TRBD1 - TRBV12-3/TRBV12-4 CASREQGTNTEAFF TGTGCCAGCAGGGAACAGGGGACTAACACTGAAGCTTTCTTT
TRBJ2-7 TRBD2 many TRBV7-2 CASSRTSGGYEQYF TGTGCCAGCAGTCGGACTAGCGGGGGTTACGAGCAGTACTTC
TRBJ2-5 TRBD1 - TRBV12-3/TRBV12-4 CASSPDRGHNEQYF TGTGCCAGCAGTCCAGACAGGGGCCACAATGAGCAGTACTTC
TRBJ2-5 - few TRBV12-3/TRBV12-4 CASSSQNEQYF TGTGCCAGCAGTTCTCAGAATGAGCAGTACTTC
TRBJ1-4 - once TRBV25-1 CASSELGLGEKLFF TGTGCCAGCAGTGAATTGGGCCTGGGTGAAAAACTGTTTTTT
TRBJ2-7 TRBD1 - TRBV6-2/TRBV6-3 CASSYSPGQASYEQYF TGTGCCAGCAGTTACTCCCCGGGACAGGCCTCCTACGAGCAGTACTTC
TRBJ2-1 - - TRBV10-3 CAISQQGWETQFF TGTGCCATCAGTCAACAGGGTTGGGAGACCCAGTTCTTC
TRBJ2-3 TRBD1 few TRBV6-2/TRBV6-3 CASSYSGQEPTDTQYF TGTGCCAGCAGTTACTCCGGACAGGAACCCACAGATACGCAGTATTTT
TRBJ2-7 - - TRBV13 CASSLFGGGALYEQYF TGTGCCAGCAGCTTATTTGGAGGGGGAGCGCTCTACGAGCAGTACTTC
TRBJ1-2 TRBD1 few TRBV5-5 CASNLPGGAYGYTF TGTGCCAGCAACCTTCCAGGGGGGGCGTATGGCTACACCTTC